The 22 T cell receptor beta chains below were found in one sample sequenced in a study of breast tumors, draining lymph nodes, adjacent tissues. Breast cancer patients provided tissue from their axillary draining lymph nodes. MiXCR, run by TCRdb on the multiplex PCR reads, gives a single entry per CDR3 protein. The sample gives 150,000 to 200,000 distinct CDR3 sequences, 30% to 40% of which show up once; approximately 3.9% is in the top ten. The sequencing input was axillary lymph node tissue. These receptors all come from a female donor with breast cancer. Some clones in this sample may be carry-over from other donors' samples.

This clonotype was observed at least ten times. The chain employs TRBV29-1 and TRBJ1-2; D possibly corresponds to TRBD1 (5 bases). This CDR3 comprises 14 residues. Trimming pared 4 bases from V and 4 bases from J, leaving 16 bases between. The germline gives CDR1 SQVTM, CDR2 ANQGSEA. CDR3 protein: CSVGGIGRGYGYTF. In DNA form, the CDR3 reads TGCAGCGTTGGGGGGATAGGACGGGGCTATGGCTACACCTTC.

About this clonotype: At one of its ends the junction is not consistent with the germline gene, which may arise from a read error. In nucleotides, the CDR3 is TGTGCCAGTAGTATAGATGTAGGTATGGGACCTGGAAACACCACATCTTTT. Its protein product is CASSIDVGMGPGNTTSF. The chain carries TRBV19 and TRBJ1-3; TRBD1 is a possible D gene (5 bases). Germline V CDR1 and CDR2: LNHDA, SQIVND (reference sequence). CDR3 length equals 17 residues.

This chain uses TRBV5-1 with TRBJ1-2, with D tentatively TRBD1 (5 bases). The CDR3 runs 15 residues. The germline V and J ends were trimmed by 5 bases and 4 bases, with 18 bases remaining between them. Germline values: CDR1 SGHRS, CDR2 YFSETQ. The DNA of the CDR3 is TGCGCCAGCAGGGGGGAAGGTGCGGGCTTCTATGGCTACACCTTC. Translating it yields CASRGEGAGFYGYTF.

Concerning this clonotype: This may arise from a read error, as a much more abundant clone is one base away. This chain links TRBV29-1 with TRBJ2-7, with 7 bases lining up with TRBD1. Trimming removed 7 bases from V and 1 base from J; junction bases left unmatched: 4. CDR1 is SQVTM and CDR2 is ANQGSEA in the germline V gene. The CDR3 is 12 amino acids. CDR3 sequence reads: CSAVTGSYEQYF. The CDR3 DNA reads as TGCAGCGCTGTGACAGGGTCCTACGAGCAGTACTTC.

This clonotype was detected ten times or more. The gene calls are TRBV5-8 and TRBJ2-7; D remains unclear. The germline V and J ends were trimmed by 1 base and 0 bases, with 8 bases remaining between them. Germline V lookup: CDR1 SGHTS, CDR2 YDEGEE. CDR3 size: 14 residues. Here the CDR3 DNA reads TGTGCCAGCAGCTTGTACAGTTTCTCCTACGAGCAGTACTTC. The encoded protein is CASSLYSFSYEQYF. The full variable domain, rest sourced from reference TRBV5-8 and TRBJ2-7, is EAGVTQSPTHLIKTRGQQATLRCSPISGHTSVYWYQQALGLGLQFLLWYDEGEERNRGNFPPRFSGRQFPNYSSELNVNALELEDSALYLCASSLYSFSYEQYFGPGTRLTVT.

In this sample, this clonotype turned up many times. The chain couples TRBV20-1 to TRBJ2-1; D ambiguous. The length of the CDR3 is 15 residues. V lost 6 bases and J lost 0, with 15 bases in between. CDR1 is DFQATT, CDR2 SNEGSKA, per germline (reference sequence). CDR3 residues: CSAKGRWSSYNEQFF. In DNA form, the CDR3 reads TGCAGTGCCAAGGGTCGGTGGAGCTCCTACAATGAGCAGTTCTTC.

The table lists this clonotype with a count of one. It may be a read error: a sequence one base away is much more abundant. The chain joins TRBV11-2 to TRBJ2-7; weak D call: TRBD1 (6 bases). CDR1 SGHAT and CDR2 FQNNGV come from the germline V gene. The CDR3 is made up of 16 amino acids. DNA of the CDR3: TGTGCCAGCAGCTTAGTTTACAGGGACCCCTCCTACGGGCAGTACTTC. Residues: CASSLVYRDPSYGQYF.

The chain employs TRBV4-3 and TRBJ1-5; the D is unclear. The CDR3 extends over 13 amino acids. V lost 1 base and J lost 4, with 5 bases in between. The germline V gene has CDR1 LGHNA and CDR2 YSLEER. The CDR3 region is CASSQVANQPQHF. The CDR3, as DNA: TGCGCCAGCAGCCAAGTTGCGAATCAGCCCCAGCATTTT.

With respect to this clonotype: At one end, the junction sequence differs from germline, possibly due to a read error. This rearrangement joins TRBV10-3 to TRBJ1-6, with D possibly TRBD1 on 6 matching bases. Germline loops: CDR1 ENHRY, CDR2 SYGVKD. The CDR3 runs to 15 residues. CDR3 loop: CSIRGLSSYNSHLQF. The CDR3 nucleotides are TGTTCCATCAGGGGATTGAGCTCCTATAATTCACACCTCCAATTT.

The sample holds many counts of this clonotype. This chain joins TRBV20-1 and TRBJ1-2, with 9 bases aligning to TRBD1. The V gene's germline CDR1 is DFQATT and CDR2 SNEGSKA (reference sequence). CDR3 length: 11 amino acids. With 5 bases clipped from V and 7 bases from J, the junction kept 2 bases outside the gene matches. This CDR3 reads CSAGDRAGYTF. The CDR3, as DNA: TGCAGTGCTGGGGACAGGGCTGGCTACACCTTC.

This clonotype showed up many times. The V call is TRBV7-8, the J call TRBJ2-2, with D possibly matching TRBD1 (6 bases). Germline CDR1 SGHVS, CDR2 FQNEAQ. This CDR3 comprises 14 residues. The V end was cut by 5 bases, the J end by 6 bases, with 13 bases between. The CDR3 sequence: CASSPYRDAGELFF. The CDR3 nucleotides read TGTGCCAGCAGCCCTTACAGGGACGCCGGGGAGCTGTTTTTT. Variable domain in full (rest from reference TRBV7-8 and TRBJ2-2): GAGVSQSPRYKVAKRGQDVALRCDPISGHVSLFWYQQALGQGPEFLTYFQNEAQLDKSGLPSDRFFAERPEGSVSTLKIQRTQQEDSAVYLCASSPYRDAGELFFGEGSRLTVL.

This rearrangement joins TRBV20-1 to TRBJ2-5; 9 bases fit TRBD1. The J segment lost 9 bases and the V segment lost 3 bases, leaving 8 bases of the junction unmatched. The CDR3 consists of 13 residues. Germline V CDR1 and CDR2: DFQATT, SNEGSKA (reference sequence). The CDR3 DNA follows: TGCAGTGCTAGCTCGACAGGGGGGCAGCCCCAGTACTTC. Translating it yields CSASSTGGQPQYF.

This clonotype was recorded many times. CDR3 sequence reads: CASRQGAWDTIYF. The CDR3 nucleotides are TGTGCCAGCAGACAGGGGGCTTGGGACACCATATATTTT. The chain couples TRBV12-3 or TRBV12-4 to TRBJ1-3, with 9 bases matching TRBD1. CDR3 length: 13 residues. The J segment lost 8 bases and the V segment lost 6 bases, leaving 5 bases of the junction unmatched.

This clonotype was counted many times. A much more abundant neighbour one base away suggests this may be a read error. The CDR3 reads CSARVGTGGSEQYF. The CDR3 DNA reads TGCAGTGCTAGGGTCGGGACAGGGGGCTCCGAGCAGTACTTC. This chain connects TRBV20-1 to TRBJ2-7; 12 bases fit TRBD1. V lost 3 bases, J lost 6 bases, and 6 bases stayed unmatched. Germline loops: CDR1 DFQATT, CDR2 SNEGSKA (reference sequence). The CDR3 has 14 amino acids.

About this clonotype itself: A much more abundant neighbour one base away suggests this may be a read error. The V and J genes are TRBV19 and TRBJ2-4, with no clear D. This CDR3 is built from 11 residues. From germline, CDR1 is LNHDA and CDR2 SQIVND (reference sequence). CDR3 DNA sequence: TGTGTCAGTATCCCTCCGGGCTCCATCTACTTC. It translates to CVSIPPGSIYF.

As regards this clonotype: A much larger clone is a single base away; this may be a read error. This chain links TRBV20-1 with TRBJ2-1; TRBD2 might be the D (6 bases). Germline CDR1 DFQATT, CDR2 SNEGSKA (reference sequence). This CDR3 is built from 12 residues. CDR3 in amino acids: CSAKGLLNEPFF. CDR3 bases: TGCAGTGCTAAGGGACTTCTCAATGAGCCGTTCTTC.

This clonotype was detected only a few times. Possible read error: a much larger clone is one base away. This CDR3 is CASSFALFEQYF. Here the CDR3 DNA reads TGTGCCAGCAGTTTCGCCCTATTCGAGCAGTACTTC. The chain combines TRBV12-3 or TRBV12-4 with TRBJ2-7; the D is unclear. Trimming removed 3 bases from V and 6 bases from J, with 9 bases in between. The CDR3 sequence is 12 residues long.

This clonotype showed up just a few times. The V call is TRBV27, the J call TRBJ2-1; TRBD2 matches 12 bases. This CDR3 region has 19 residues. Per the germline V gene, CDR1 is MNHEY and CDR2 is SMNVEV (reference sequence). With V trimmed by 5 bases and J by 6 bases, 17 bases remained unmatched. The CDR3 sequence: CASSPSTGLAGGRLNEQFF. Written as DNA, the CDR3 is TGTGCCAGCAGTCCATCCACGGGACTAGCGGGTGGAAGGCTCAATGAGCAGTTCTTC.

A note on this clonotype: One end of the junction is discordant with germline, which a read error may explain. The chain links TRBV5-1 to TRBJ2-1; no clear D. This CDR3 spans 8 amino acids. Germline lookup yields CDR1 SGHRS and CDR2 YFSETQ. The CDR3 sequence is CASSLVFF. CDR3 DNA sequence: TGCGCCAGCAGCTTGGTCTTTTTC.

Regarding this clonotype: The junction differs from germline at one of its ends, possibly a read error. V gene TRBV6-1 combines with J gene TRBJ1-2; D is possibly TRBD1 (5 bases). Germline-derived CDR1 and CDR2 are MNHNS and SASEGT. The CDR3 has 14 amino acids. The CDR3 here is CASSEWARERGYAF. CDR3 in DNA: TGTGCCAGCAGTGAATGGGCCAGGGAAAGGGGCTACGCCTTC.

The sample holds many counts of this clonotype. A much larger clone lies a single base off, so this may be a read error. The chain links TRBV7-8 to TRBJ2-5; D gene ambiguous. CDR3 size: 14 residues. CDR1 SGHVS and CDR2 FQNEAQ come from the germline V gene. The CDR3 protein is CASSLARIQGTQYF. As DNA, the CDR3 is TGTGCCAGCAGCTTAGCGAGGATACAAGGGACCCAGTACTTC. Full variable domain (outside the CDR3, taken from reference TRBV7-8 and TRBJ2-5): GAGVSQSPRYKVAKRGQDVALRCDPISGHVSLFWYQQALGQGPEFLTYFQNEAQLDKSGLPSDRFFAERPEGSVSTLKIQRTQQEDSAVYLCASSLARIQGTQYFGPGTRLLVL.

The chain combines TRBV7-9 with TRBJ1-1; D is uncertain. CDR3 length: 13 residues. Per the germline V gene, CDR1 is SEHNR and CDR2 is FQNEAQ (reference sequence). V lost 4 bases and J lost 1, with 7 bases in between. The CDR3 coding sequence is TGTGCCAGCAGCTCCTCCGGGAACACTGAAGCTTTCTTT. Protein product: CASSSSGNTEAFF. Full variable domain (remainder filled in from reference TRBV7-9 and TRBJ1-1): DTGVSQNPRHKITKRGQNVTFRCDPISEHNRLYWYRQTLGQGPEFLTYFQNEAQLEKSRLLSDRFSAERPKGSFSTLEIQRTEQGDSAMYLCASSSSGNTEAFFGQGTRLTVV.